This T cell receptor beta chain was identified during a study of cytomegalovirus exposure and HLA in healthy donors. Overall study findings and caveats: Specificity for CMV antigens was confirmed in vitro for three of the CMV-associated chains. The authors listed 150 or so TCR beta chains as cytomegalovirus-associated.

The CDR3 sequence is 15 residues long. Germline V gene lookup returns CDR1 SGDLS and CDR2 YYNGEE. V lost 2 bases, J lost 6 bases, and 16 bases lay in between. Only in-frame clones appear in the TCRdb table, and some are missing; sequencing was by immunoSEQ multiplex PCR. The data show some 210,000 clones, roughly 83% seen once. This clone was observed a handful of times. The target antigen is unknown. The chain links TRBV9 to TRBJ2-3, with D possibly being TRBD2 (6 bases). The sequence was collected from a woman aged 18-35 years in good health and CMV-seronegative. Sequencing input: PBMCs. The DNA for the CDR3 is TGTGCCAGCAGCGTCGGGAGCGTGGTACAGGATACGCAGTATTTT. Its protein is CASSVGSVVQDTQYF.